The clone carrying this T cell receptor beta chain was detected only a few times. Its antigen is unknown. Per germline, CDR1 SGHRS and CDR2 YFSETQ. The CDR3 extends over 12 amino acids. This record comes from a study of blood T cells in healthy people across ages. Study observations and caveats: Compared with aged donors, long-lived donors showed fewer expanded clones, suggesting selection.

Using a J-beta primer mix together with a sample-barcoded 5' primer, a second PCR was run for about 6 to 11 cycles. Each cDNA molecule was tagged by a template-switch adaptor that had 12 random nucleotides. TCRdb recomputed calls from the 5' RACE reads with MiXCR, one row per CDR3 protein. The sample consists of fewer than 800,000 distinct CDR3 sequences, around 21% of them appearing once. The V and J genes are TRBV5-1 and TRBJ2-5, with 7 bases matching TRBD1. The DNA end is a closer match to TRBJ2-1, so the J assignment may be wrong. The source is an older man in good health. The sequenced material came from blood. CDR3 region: CASSTQGFEQFF. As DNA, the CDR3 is TGCGCCAGCAGCACACAGGGGTTTGAGCAGTTCTTC.